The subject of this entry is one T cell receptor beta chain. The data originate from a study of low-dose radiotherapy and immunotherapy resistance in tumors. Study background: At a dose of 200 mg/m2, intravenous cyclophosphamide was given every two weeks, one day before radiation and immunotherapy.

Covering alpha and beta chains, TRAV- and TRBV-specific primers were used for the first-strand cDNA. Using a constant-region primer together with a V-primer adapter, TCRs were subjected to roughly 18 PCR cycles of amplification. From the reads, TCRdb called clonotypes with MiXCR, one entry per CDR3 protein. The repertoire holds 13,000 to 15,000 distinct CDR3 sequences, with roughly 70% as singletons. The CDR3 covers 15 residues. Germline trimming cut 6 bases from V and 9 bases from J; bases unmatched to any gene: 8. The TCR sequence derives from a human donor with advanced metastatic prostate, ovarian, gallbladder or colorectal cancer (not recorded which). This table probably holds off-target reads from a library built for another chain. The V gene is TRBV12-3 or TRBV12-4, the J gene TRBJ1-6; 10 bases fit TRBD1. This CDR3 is CASSPGTGAASPLHF. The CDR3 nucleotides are TGTGCCAGCAGCCCCGGGACAGGGGCGGCTTCACCCCTCCACTTT.